This T cell receptor beta chain comes out of a study of long-term antiretroviral therapy in people with HIV (dated by TCRdb to the early 2020s). General notes on the study: The earliest samples were collected roughly a decade before the 2015 WHO recommendation for immediate ART, at a time when ART was usually postponed until CD4 counts fell. A retrospective serial study tested whether ART initiation and durable HIV suppression were associated with changes in peripheral blood TRB repertoire composition and diversity. The cohort contributed fewer than 200 cryopreserved PBMC samples from about 31 adults with confirmed HIV infection, collected serially over a mean of around 6 years (range 1-12). Of the 30 participants with HIV, fewer than twelve were female. No cross-contamination during QIAcube processing was shown when test extractions of a monoclonal T-cell line were performed alongside about 33 polyclonal samples. The research as a whole found: The samples were dated from about 2003 to 2017, and the ART regimens that were used may be less effective than current ART regimens. Because PBMC availability was limited, only the TCR beta chain was sequenced, with no alpha chain pairing. Starting ART was linked to a significant rise in TRB diversity, yet even after long-term ART the diversity remained significantly lower than in transplant donor controls. No data were available on ART adherence, viral resistance or therapy changes, limiting inferences about post-ART repertoire changes. CDR3 length ranges in HIV repertoires were narrower than in controls, and network structure suggested an antigen-experienced repertoire with only a slight naive shift after ART. Expanded TRB clones identified before ART initiation dominated the repertoire at all time points, although this dominance fluctuated and declined in many PLHIV after ART. Unsorted PBMC were profiled instead of sorted CD4+ and CD8+ T cells because pre-ART samples had limited cell numbers.

Spanning cysteine to phenylalanine, the CDR3 consists of 17 amino acids. Only CDR3 DNA remains: 51 bases, in frame from the first base. From the germline V gene, CDR1 is SQVTM and CDR2 is ANQGSEA. V is reduced by 3 bases and J by 0 bases, leaving a spacing of 20 bases between them. A word on this clone: Its antigen remains unidentified. Base-call qualities are not available, and no considerably larger clone is one nucleotide away.

The immunoSEQ hsTCRB v3.0 assay was used at survey level resolution to sequence the TRB variable region. The target sequencing depth for TRB was about 40,000-55,000 T-cell genomes per sample. An Illumina MiSeq with a v3 150-cycle kit was used to sequence the pooled TRB libraries. The paper's processing steps were these. Analysis of repertoires was carried out in R inside a reproducible Nextflow workflow spanning QC, data transformation and analysis. Custom analyses were implemented in LymphoSeq2, an R package for AIRR-Seq data exploration. A handful of samples yielding fewer than 5000 total TRB sequences were excluded, leaving over 150 analyzed HIV repertoires. Among the approximately 200 retained HIV repertoires, 55 to 65 were collected before ART initiation and some 130 were collected after ART initiation. Repertoires were downsampled to 5000 TRB nucleotide sequences, and summary statistics were averaged over 100 downsampling iterations. TRB sequences were retained for analysis only if CDR3 regions of at least seven amino acids were present. Two measures captured diversity: a Shannon entropy-derived clonality score and the Gini coefficient. In repertoire networks, the top 5000 CDR3 amino acid sequences were linked whenever an edit distance of one separated two sequences. Antigen specificity groups and MHC restriction were predicted for TRB CDR3 amino acid sequences with GLIPH2. To flag known associations with CMV, EBV, HIV or tissue antigens, CDR3 amino acid sequences were compared against VDJdb and McPAS-TCR. Pre-ART, post-ART and control groups were compared with Wilcoxon signed-rank tests and Holm-Bonferroni correction. TCRdb re-hosts the immuneACCESS table, in-frame sequences only. Its copies lack some clones; in the studies checked, an unresolved V gene accounts for under half of them, and the cause for the rest is not known. D and trimming come from the DNA, and the V and J calls and clone size come from that table. For this sample the table gives 25,000 to 35,000 clones, of which roughly 84% were detected only once. The ten largest account for more than 1% of the sample.

Participants were included only if at least one PBMC sample before ART initiation and at least two post-ART samples were available. Every participant with HIV received treatment in the United States of America. Cryopreserved samples of about 1-11 million PBMC were thawed and washed before DNA extraction. At the time of the earliest PBMC sample for each participant with HIV, ages ranged from about 23 to 60 years. PBMC samples were contributed by each participant from 1-4 timepoints before ART initiation and 2-8 timepoints after ART initiation, with a median of 7 samples. Serial HIV viral load, CD4+ T-cell count, ART history and demographic data were obtained for every participant. Using a Qiagen kit on a QIAcube, genomic DNA was extracted from unsorted PBMC, with samples processed in batches of 12.

This sequence was found in a man in his fifties or sixties with HIV. Specimen: unsorted PBMCs, collected 2 years after starting antiretroviral therapy. In this chain, TRBV29-1 is recombined with TRBJ1-2, with TRBD1 as a weak D call on 6 bases. The sequence in DNA is TGCAGCGTTGACAGTCGGTGGGGGCAGCCCCCTAACTATGGCTACACCTTC. It encodes CSVDSRWGQPPNYGYTF.